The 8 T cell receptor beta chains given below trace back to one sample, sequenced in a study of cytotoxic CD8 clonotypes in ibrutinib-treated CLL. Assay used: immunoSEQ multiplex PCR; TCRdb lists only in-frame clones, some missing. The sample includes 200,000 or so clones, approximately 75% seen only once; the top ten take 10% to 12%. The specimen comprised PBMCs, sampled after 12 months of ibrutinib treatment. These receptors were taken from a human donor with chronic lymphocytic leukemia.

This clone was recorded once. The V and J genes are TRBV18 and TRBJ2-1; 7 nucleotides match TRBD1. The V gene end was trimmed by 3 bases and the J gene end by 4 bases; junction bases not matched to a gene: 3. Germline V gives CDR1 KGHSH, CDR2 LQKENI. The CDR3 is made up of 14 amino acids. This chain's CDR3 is CASSPTGEYNEQFF. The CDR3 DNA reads TGTGCCAGCTCACCTACAGGGGAGTACAATGAGCAGTTCTTC.

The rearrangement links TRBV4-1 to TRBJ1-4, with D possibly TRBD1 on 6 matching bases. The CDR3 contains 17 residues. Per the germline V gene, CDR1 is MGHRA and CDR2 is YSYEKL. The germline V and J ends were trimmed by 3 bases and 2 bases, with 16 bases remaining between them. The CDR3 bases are TGCGCCAGCAGCCACGCCGGTAGGGGGAGGACTAATGAAAAACTGTTTTTT. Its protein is CASSHAGRGRTNEKLFF.

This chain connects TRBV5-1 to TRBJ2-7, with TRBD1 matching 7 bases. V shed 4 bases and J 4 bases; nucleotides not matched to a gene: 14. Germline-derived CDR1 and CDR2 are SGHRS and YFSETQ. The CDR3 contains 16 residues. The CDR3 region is CASSTRQGKRPYEQYF. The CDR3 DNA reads TGCGCCAGCAGCACCAGACAGGGCAAAAGACCTTACGAGCAGTACTTC.

CDR3 DNA: TGTGCCAGCAGTATAAGGGGCCAGGGCTTAAACGAGCAGTACTTC. Translation: CASSIRGQGLNEQYF. The rearrangement uses TRBV6-6 and TRBJ2-7; tentatively, D is TRBD1 (5 bases). Per the germline V gene, CDR1 is MNHNY and CDR2 is SVGAGI (reference sequence). This CDR3 is built from 15 residues. V gave up 5 bases and J gave up 5 bases, with 19 bases separating them.

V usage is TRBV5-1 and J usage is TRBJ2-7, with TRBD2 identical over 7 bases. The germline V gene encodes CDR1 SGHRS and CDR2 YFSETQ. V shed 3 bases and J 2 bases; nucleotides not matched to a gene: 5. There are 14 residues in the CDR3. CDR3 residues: CASSWSGTTYEQYF. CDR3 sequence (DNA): TGCGCCAGCAGCTGGTCAGGGACTACCTACGAGCAGTACTTC.

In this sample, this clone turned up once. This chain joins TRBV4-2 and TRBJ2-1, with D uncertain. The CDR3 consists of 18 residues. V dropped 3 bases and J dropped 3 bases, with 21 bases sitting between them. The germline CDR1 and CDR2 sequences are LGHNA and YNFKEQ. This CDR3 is CASSQTIPGGWIYNEQFF. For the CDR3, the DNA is TGTGCCAGCAGCCAGACCATCCCTGGTGGGTGGATCTACAATGAGCAGTTCTTC.

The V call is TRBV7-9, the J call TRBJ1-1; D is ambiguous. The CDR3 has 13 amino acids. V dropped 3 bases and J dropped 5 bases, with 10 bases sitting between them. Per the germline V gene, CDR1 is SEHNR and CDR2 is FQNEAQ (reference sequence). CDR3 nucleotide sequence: TGTGCCAGCAGCTTCCGGGGAGGGACTGAAGCTTTCTTT. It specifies CASSFRGGTEAFF.

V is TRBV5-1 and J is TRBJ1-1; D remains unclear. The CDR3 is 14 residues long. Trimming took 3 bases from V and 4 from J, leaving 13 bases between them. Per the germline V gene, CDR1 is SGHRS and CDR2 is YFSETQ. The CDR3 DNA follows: TGCGCCAGCAGCTCCTTGCGGGGTTCCACTGAAGCTTTCTTT. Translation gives CASSSLRGSTEAFF. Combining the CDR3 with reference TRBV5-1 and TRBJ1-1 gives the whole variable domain KAGVTQTPRYLIKTRGQQVTLSCSPISGHRSVSWYQQTPGQGLQFLFEYFSETQRNKGNFPGRFSGRQFSNSRSEMNVSTLELGDSALYLCASSSLRGSTEAFFGQGTRLTVV.